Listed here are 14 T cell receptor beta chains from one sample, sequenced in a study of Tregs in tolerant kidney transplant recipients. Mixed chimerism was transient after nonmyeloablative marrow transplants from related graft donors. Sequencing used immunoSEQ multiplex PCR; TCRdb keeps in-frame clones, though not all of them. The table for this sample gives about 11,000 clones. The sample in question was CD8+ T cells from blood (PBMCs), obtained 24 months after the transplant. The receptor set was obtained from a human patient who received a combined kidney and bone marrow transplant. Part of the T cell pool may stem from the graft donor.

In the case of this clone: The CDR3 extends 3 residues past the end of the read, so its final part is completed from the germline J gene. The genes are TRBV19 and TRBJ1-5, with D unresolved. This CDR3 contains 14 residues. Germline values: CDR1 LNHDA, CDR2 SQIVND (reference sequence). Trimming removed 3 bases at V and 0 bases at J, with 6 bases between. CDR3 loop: CASSIFSSNQPQHF. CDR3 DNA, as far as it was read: TGTGCCAGTAGTATTTTTAGTAGCAATCAGCCC. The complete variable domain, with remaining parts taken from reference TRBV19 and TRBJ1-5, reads DGGITQSPKYLFRKEGQNVTLSCEQNLNHDAMYWYRQDPGQGLRLIYYSQIVNDFQKGDIAEGYSVSREKKESFPLTVTSAQKNPTAFYLCASSIFSSNQPQHFGDGTRLSIL.

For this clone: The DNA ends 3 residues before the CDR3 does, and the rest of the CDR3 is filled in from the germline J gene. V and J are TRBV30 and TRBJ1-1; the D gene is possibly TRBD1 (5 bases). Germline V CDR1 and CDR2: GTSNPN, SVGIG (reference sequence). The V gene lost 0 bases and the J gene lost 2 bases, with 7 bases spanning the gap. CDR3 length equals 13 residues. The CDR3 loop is CAWSVGGNTEAFF. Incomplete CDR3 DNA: TGTGCCTGGAGTGTGGGGGGTAACACTGAA.

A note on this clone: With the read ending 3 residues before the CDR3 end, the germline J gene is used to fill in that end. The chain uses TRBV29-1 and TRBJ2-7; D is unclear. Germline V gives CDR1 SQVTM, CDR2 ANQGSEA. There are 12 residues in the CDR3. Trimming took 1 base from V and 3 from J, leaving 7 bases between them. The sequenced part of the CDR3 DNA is TGCAGCGTTGAAGCGGGTAGCTACGAG. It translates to CSVEAGSYE. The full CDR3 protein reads CSVEAGSYEQYF.

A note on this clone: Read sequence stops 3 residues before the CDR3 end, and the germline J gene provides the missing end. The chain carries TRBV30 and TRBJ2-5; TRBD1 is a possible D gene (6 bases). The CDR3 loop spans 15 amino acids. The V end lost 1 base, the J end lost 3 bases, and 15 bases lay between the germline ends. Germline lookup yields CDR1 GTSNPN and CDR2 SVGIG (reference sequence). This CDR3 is CAWSAPRAGEETQYF. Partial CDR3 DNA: TGTGCCTGGAGTGCCCCCAGGGCAGGGGAAGAGACC.

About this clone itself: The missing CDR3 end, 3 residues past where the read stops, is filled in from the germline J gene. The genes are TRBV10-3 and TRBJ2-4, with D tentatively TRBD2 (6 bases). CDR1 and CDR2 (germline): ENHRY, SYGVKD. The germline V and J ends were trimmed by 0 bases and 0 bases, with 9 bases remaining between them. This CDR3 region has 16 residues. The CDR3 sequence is CAISESSGIAKNIQYF. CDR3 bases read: TGTGCCATCAGTGAGTCTAGCGGCATAGCCAAAAACATT.

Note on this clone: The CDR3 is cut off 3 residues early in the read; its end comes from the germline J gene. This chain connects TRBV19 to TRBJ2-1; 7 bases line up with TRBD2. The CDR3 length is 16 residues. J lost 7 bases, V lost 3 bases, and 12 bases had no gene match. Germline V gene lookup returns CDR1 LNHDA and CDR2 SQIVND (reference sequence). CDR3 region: CASSIGGPGLINEQFF. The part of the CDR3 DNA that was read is TGTGCCAGTAGTATTGGGGGTCCGGGACTAATAAATGAG.

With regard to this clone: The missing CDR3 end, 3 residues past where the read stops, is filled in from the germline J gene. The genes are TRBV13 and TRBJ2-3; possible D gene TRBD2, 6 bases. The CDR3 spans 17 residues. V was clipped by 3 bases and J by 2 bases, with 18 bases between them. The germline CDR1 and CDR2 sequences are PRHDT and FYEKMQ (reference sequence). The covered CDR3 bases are TGTGCCAGCAGCTTGGAACCGGGACTCCGCAACACAGATACG. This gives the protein CASSLEPGLRNTDT. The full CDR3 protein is CASSLEPGLRNTDTQYF. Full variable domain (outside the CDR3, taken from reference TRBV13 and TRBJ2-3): AAGVIQSPRHLIKEKRETATLKCYPIPRHDTVYWYQQGPGQDPQFLISFYEKMQSDKGSIPDRFSAQQFSDYHSELNMSSLELGDSALYFCASSLEPGLRNTDTQYFGPGTRLTVL.

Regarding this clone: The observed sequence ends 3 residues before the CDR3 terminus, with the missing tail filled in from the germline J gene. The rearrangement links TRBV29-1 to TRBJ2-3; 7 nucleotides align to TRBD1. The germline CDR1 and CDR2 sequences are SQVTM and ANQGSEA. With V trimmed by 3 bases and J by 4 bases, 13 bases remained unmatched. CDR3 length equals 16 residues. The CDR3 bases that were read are TGCAGCGTTGAGGGCCCTCGGGACAGCTCCTCAGATACG. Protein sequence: CSVEGPRDSSSDT. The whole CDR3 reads CSVEGPRDSSSDTQYF.

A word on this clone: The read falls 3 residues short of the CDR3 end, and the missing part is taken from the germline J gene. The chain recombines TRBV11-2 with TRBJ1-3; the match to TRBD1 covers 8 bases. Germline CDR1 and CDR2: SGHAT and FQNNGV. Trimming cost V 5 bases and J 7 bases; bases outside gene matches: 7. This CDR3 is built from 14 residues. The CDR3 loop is CASSRYRGGNTIYF. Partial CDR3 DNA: TGTGCCAGCAGCCGGTACAGGGGGGGTAACACC.

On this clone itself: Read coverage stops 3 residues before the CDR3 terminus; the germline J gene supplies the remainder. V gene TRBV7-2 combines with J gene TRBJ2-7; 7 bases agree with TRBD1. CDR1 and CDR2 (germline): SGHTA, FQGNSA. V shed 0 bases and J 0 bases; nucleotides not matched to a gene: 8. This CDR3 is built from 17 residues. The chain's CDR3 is CASSLAKGQANSYEQYF. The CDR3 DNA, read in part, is TGTGCCAGCAGCTTAGCGAAAGGACAGGCTAACTCCTACGAG.

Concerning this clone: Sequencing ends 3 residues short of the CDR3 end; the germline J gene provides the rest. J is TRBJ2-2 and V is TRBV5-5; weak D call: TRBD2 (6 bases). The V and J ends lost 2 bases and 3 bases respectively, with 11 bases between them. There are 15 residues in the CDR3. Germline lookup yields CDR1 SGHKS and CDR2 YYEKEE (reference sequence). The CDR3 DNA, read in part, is TGTGCCAGCAGCTTCGGGGGACGATACACCGGGGAG. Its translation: CASSFGGRYTGE. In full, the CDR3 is CASSFGGRYTGELFF.

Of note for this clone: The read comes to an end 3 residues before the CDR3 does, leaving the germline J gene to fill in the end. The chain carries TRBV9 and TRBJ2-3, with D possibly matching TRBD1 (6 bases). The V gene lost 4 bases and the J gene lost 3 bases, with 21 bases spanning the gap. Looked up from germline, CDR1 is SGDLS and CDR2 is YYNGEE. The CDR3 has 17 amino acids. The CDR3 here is CASSPRTAAPYTDTQYF. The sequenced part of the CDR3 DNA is TGTGCCAGCAGCCCGCGGACAGCTGCCCCTTATACAGATACG.

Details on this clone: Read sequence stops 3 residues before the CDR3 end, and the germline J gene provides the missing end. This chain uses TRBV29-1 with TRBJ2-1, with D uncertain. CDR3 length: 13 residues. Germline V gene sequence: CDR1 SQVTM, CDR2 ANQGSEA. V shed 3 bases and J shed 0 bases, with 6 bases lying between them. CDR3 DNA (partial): TGCAGCGTTGATACATCCTCCTACAATGAG. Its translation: CSVDTSSYNE. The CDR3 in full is CSVDTSSYNEQFF.

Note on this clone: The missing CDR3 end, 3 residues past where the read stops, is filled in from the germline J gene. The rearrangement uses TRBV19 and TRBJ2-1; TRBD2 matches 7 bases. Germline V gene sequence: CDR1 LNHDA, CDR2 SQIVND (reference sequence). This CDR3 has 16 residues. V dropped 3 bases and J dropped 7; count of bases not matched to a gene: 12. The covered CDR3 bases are TGTGCCAGTAGTATGTCACTTGGCGGGAGTTATAATGAG. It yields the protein CASSMSLGGSYNE. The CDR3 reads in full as CASSMSLGGSYNEQFF.